This T cell receptor beta chain came from a study of T cells in Graves' hyperthyroidism and ophthalmopathy. Findings and caveats of the study: It was a median around 6 months before onset that the model predicted ophthalmopathy. The majority of expanded thyroid clonotypes above 0.001 also appeared in blood.

This clonotype was seen a few times. No antigen is known for it. These patients, aged 18 to 65, had recently diagnosed hyperthyroidism lasting under 2 months. The V gene end was trimmed by 0 bases and the J gene end by 8 bases; junction bases not matched to a gene: 11. The CDR3 runs to 15 residues. Germline CDR1 and CDR2: DFQATT and SNEGSKA (reference sequence). There were TCR beta CDR3 regions amplified from RNA transcripts. Researchers ran a first-round RT-PCR on the TCR CDR3 using the HTBI primer set. From the multiplex PCR reads, TCRdb called clonotypes with MiXCR, one entry per CDR3 protein. The table lists under 250,000 distinct CDR3 sequences, under 20% of them singletons.

This clonotype was obtained from a man aged 45 to 65 with Graves' hyperthyroidism. The chain couples TRBV20-1 to TRBJ2-7; TRBD2 aligns across 9 bases. What was sequenced was blood. In nucleotides, the CDR3 is TGCAGTGCTAGAGAGGCTTATCTAGCGGGGACACAGCAGTACTTC. Its protein is CSAREAYLAGTQQYF.